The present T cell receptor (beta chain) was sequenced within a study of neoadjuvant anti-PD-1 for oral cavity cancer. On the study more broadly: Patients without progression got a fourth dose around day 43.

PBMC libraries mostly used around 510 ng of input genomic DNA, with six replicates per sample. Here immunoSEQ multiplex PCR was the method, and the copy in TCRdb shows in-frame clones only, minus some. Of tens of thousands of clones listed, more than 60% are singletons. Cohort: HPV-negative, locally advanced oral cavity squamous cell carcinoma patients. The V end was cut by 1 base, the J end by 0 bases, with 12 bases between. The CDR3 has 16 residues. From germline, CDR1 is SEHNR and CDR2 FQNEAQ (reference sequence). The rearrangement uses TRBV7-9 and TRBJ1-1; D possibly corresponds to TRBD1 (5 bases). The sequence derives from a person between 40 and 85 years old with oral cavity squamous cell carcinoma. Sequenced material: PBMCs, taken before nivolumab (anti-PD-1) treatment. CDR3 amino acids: CASSLGQPSLNTEAFF. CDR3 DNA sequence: TGTGCCAGCAGCTTAGGACAGCCCTCCTTGAACACTGAAGCTTTCTTT.